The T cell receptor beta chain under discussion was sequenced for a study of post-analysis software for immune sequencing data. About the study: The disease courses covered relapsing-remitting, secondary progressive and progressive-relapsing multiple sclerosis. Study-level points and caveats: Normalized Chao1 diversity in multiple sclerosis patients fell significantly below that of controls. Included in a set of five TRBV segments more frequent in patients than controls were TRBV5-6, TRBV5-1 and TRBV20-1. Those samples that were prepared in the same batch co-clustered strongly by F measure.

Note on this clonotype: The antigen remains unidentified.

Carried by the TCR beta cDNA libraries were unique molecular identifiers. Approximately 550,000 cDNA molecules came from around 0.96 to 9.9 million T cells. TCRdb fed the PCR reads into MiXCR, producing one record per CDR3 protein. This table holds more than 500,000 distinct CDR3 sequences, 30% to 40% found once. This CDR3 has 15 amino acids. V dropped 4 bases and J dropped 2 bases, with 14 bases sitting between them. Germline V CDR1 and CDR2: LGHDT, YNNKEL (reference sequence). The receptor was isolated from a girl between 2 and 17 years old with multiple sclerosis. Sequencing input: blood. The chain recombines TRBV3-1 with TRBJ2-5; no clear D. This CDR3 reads CASSPFRHSQETQYF. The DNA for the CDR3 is TGTGCCAGCAGCCCCTTTAGACACAGTCAAGAGACCCAGTACTTC.